This TCR beta chain comes out of a study of post-analysis software for immune sequencing data. Study-wide findings and caveats: In patients, TRBV5-6, TRBV5-1 and TRBV20-1 belonged to four or five TRBV segments found more frequently than in controls.

Presence of unique molecular identifiers characterized the TCR beta cDNA libraries. Via MiXCR, TCRdb re-called the PCR reads, giving one row per CDR3 protein. The data contain about 800,000 distinct CDR3 sequences, roughly 27% of them singletons. V shed 2 bases and J shed 6 bases, with 8 bases lying between them. From germline, CDR1 is DFQATT and CDR2 SNEGSKA (reference sequence). This CDR3 has 12 amino acids. About this clonotype itself: Its antigen is undetermined.

The TCR comes from a girl aged 10-17 years with multiple sclerosis. Sequenced input: blood. The rearrangement links TRBV20-1 to TRBJ1-5; tentative D call: TRBD1 (5 bases). CDR3 in amino acids: CSARRRGQPQHF. The CDR3 DNA is TGCAGTGCTAGAAGAAGGGGTCAGCCCCAGCATTTT.